This TCR beta chain stems from a study of T cell responses to AZD1222 COVID-19 vaccine. Findings of the study overall: The donor cohort was predominantly white British with a female majority, and clonal diversity may have been underestimated. All repertoire sampling was performed exclusively after the peak T cell response. Baseline testing showed seropositivity in only a handful of AZD1222 recipients.

Method: immunoSEQ multiplex PCR; TCRdb's copy keeps in-frame clones and lacks some. The data contain some 140,000 clones, 80% to 90% of them singletons. With respect to this clone: Its antigen is as yet unknown.

Material: peripheral blood, obtained 28 days after the second AZD1222 dose. This sequence was found in an adult who received the AZD1222 COVID-19 vaccine.

The CDR3 region is CATLGQQQETQYF. The CDR3 bases are TGTGCCACCTTAGGACAGCAACAAGAGACCCAGTACTTC. The V gene is TRBV10-3, the J gene TRBJ2-5; perhaps TRBD1 as D (6 bases). The CDR3 extends over 13 amino acids. Trimming stripped 10 bases from V and 2 bases from J, with 14 bases between. In germline, CDR1 is ENHRY, CDR2 SYGVKD.